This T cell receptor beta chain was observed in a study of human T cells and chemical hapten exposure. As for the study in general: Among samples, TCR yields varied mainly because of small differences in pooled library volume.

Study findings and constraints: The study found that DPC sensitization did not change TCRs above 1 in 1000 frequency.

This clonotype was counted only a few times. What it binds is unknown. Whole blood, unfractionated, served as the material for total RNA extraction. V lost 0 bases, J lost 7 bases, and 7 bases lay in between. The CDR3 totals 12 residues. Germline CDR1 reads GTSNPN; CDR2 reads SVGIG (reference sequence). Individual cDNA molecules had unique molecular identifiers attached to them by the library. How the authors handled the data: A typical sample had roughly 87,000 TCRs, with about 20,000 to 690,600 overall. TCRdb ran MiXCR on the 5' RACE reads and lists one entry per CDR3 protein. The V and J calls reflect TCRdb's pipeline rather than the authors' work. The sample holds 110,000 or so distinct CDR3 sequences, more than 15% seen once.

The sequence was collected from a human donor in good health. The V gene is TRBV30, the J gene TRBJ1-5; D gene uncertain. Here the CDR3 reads CAWSVQRQPQHF. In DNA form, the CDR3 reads TGTGCCTGGAGTGTACAGAGGCAGCCCCAGCATTTT.